Below, one TCR beta chain is given with its context. Its target is not known. Alpha and beta libraries were amplified separately from the second PCR onward. This sample is part of a study of naive and memory T cell subsets. Study outcomes and limitations: No ground truth validated the naive and memory repertoire findings. In naive cells, over 85% of TCR sequences were seen only once.

An equimolar mix of two oligonucleotides served as the beta constant-region primer for TRBC1 and TRBC2. Nested alpha and beta constant-region primers with the SP2 primer drove four PCR rounds on ligated cDNA. TCRdb independently ran MiXCR on the UMI-ligation and nested PCR reads; one entry per CDR3 protein. This sample has 140,000 to 150,000 distinct CDR3 sequences, with about 17% found just once. The TCR comes from a human donor in good health. The sample was naive CD4+ T cells from blood.

The CDR3 DNA follows: TGCAGCGGATACTCCGAGACGAACACTGAAGCTTTCTTT. Protein: CSGYSETNTEAFF. The chain combines TRBV29-1 with TRBJ1-1; D is unclear. Looked up from germline, CDR1 is SQVTM and CDR2 is ANQGSEA. V lost 7 bases and J lost 1, with 13 bases in between. This CDR3 spans 13 amino acids.